Listed here are 9 T cell receptor beta chains from one sample, sequenced in a study of blood T cells in healthy people across ages. Alongside a J-beta primer mix, a sample-barcoded 5' primer served in a second PCR lasting about 7 to 12 cycles. TCRdb recomputed calls from the 5' RACE reads with MiXCR, one row per CDR3 protein. Of hundreds of thousands of distinct CDR3 sequences detected, less than 25% appear once; the ten largest clones hold around 10%. These data also featured in a second study, about T cells of mothers and their children.

The sample consisted of blood. Source of these receptors: a boy between 5 and 17 years old in good health.

The J gene is TRBJ2-1, the V gene TRBV29-1; 9 bases map to TRBD2. The CDR3 runs to 14 residues. Trimming at V came to 6 bases and at J to 6 bases, leaving 9 bases not matched to a gene. Germline CDR1 and CDR2: SQVTM and ANQGSEA. CDR3 protein: CSVIPGLATNEQFF. CDR3 in DNA: TGCAGCGTGATACCGGGACTAGCTACCAATGAGCAGTTCTTC.

The chain is built from TRBV25-1 and TRBJ1-1; D possibly corresponds to TRBD1 (5 bases). The germline V and J ends were trimmed by 5 bases and 6 bases, with 7 bases remaining between them. Germline CDR1 is MGHDK and CDR2 is SYGVNS. This CDR3 is 11 amino acids long. CDR3 coding DNA: TGTGCCAGCAGTCGGGGGTCTGAAGCTTTCTTT. It yields the protein CASSRGSEAFF.

The chain is built from TRBV10-3 and TRBJ1-4, with TRBD1 identical over 7 bases. J was trimmed by 2 bases and V by 5 bases; bases with no gene match: 5. The CDR3 runs 15 residues. From germline, CDR1 is ENHRY and CDR2 SYGVKD. The CDR3 DNA follows: TGTGCCATCAGTTCGTTACAGGGGACTAATGAAAAACTGTTTTTT. Amino acids: CAISSLQGTNEKLFF.

The V call is TRBV12-3 or TRBV12-4, the J call TRBJ1-1; TRBD1 matches 9 bases. CDR3 length: 15 residues. The junction had 8 bases not matched to a gene; V was cut back by 6 bases and J by 3 bases. The CDR3, as DNA: TGTGCCAGCAGAGCCAAGGGACAGGGTGACACTGAAGCTTTCTTT. It codes for CASRAKGQGDTEAFF.

This clonotype has more than one count but fewer than ten. V usage is TRBV5-1 and J usage is TRBJ2-5; a possible D gene is TRBD1 (5 bases). The end of the DNA fits TRBJ2-7 better, so the J call may be wrong. The germline CDR1 and CDR2 sequences are SGHRS and YFSETQ. CDR3 size: 15 residues. The CDR3 here is CASGPQGRGSYEQYF. The CDR3 coding sequence is TGCGCCAGCGGCCCGCAGGGAAGGGGATCCTACGAGCAGTACTTC.

In regard to this clonotype: An end of the junction does not agree with germline; a read error may underlie this. Here the CDR3 reads CASSREQGVVPYNEQFF. The CDR3 DNA reads as TGTGCTAGCTCACGTGAACAGGGAGTCGTCCCTTACAATGAGCAGTTCTTC. This chain connects TRBV18 to TRBJ2-1; D is perhaps TRBD1 (6 bases). CDR3 length: 17 amino acids. CDR1 is KGHSH, CDR2 LQKENI, per germline.

This clonotype was seen a few times. V usage is TRBV7-2 and J usage is TRBJ2-5; 8 bases are a match to TRBD2. The DNA matches TRBJ2-1 better at its end, which makes the J call doubtful. Germline values: CDR1 SGHTA, CDR2 FQGNSA. CDR3 length: 15 residues. CDR3 DNA sequence: TGTGCCAGCAGCTTAGAGACTAGCGCCAGGCGCGAGCAGTTCTTC. Protein sequence: CASSLETSARREQFF.

This clonotype has a handful of counts. A much larger clone sits a single nucleotide away, making a read error possible. The V gene is TRBV5-1, the J gene TRBJ2-1, with no clear D. V lost 1 base to trimming and J lost 5 bases, with 7 bases between them. The CDR3 length is 13 residues. Germline lookup yields CDR1 SGHRS and CDR2 YFSETQ. The CDR3 is CASSLSPHNEQFF. Here the CDR3 DNA reads TGCGCCAGCAGCTTGTCCCCCCACAATGAGCAGTTCTTC.

This clonotype was detected ten times or more. The chain recombines TRBV12-3 or TRBV12-4 with TRBJ2-7; D gene ambiguous. Trimming left V 0 bases short and J 1 base short, with 10 bases between. The CDR3 has 15 amino acids. The CDR3 protein is CASSLASSGSYEQYF. DNA of the CDR3: TGTGCCAGCAGTTTAGCTTCTAGTGGGTCCTACGAGCAGTACTTC.